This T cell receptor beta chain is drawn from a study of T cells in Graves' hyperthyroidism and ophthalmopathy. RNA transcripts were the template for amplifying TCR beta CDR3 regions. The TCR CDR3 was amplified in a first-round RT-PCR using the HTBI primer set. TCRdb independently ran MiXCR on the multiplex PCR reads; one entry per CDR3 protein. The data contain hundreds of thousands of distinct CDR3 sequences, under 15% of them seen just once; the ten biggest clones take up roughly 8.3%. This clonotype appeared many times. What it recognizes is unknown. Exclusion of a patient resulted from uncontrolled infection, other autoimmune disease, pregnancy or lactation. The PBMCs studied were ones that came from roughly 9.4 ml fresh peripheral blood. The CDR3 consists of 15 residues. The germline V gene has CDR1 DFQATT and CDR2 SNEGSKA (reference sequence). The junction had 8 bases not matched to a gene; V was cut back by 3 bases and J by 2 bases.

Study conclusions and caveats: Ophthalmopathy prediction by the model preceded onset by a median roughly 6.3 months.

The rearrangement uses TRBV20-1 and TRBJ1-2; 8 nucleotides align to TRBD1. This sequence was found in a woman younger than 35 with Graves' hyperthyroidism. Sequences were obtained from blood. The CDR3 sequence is CSASYPGQVNYGYTF. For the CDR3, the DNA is TGCAGTGCTAGTTACCCGGGACAGGTGAACTATGGCTACACCTTC.